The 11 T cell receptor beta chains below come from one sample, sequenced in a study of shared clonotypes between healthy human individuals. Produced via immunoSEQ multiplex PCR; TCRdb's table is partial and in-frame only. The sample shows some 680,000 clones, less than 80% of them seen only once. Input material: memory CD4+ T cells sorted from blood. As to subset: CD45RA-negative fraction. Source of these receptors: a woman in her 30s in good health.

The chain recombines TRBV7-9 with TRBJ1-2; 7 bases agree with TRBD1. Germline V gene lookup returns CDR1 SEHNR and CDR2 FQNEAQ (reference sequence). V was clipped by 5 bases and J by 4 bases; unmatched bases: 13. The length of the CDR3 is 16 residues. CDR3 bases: TGTGCCAGCAGCGAGGGGGCCGCAGCCAGTGGCTATGGCTACACCTTC. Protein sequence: CASSEGAAASGYGYTF.

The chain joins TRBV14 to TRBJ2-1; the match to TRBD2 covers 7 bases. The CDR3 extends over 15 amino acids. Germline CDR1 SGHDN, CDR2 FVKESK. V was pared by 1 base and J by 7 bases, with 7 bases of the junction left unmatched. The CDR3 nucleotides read TGTGCCAGCAGCCAAGGGGGAGGGCCCTCTAATGAGCAGTTCTTC. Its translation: CASSQGGGPSNEQFF.

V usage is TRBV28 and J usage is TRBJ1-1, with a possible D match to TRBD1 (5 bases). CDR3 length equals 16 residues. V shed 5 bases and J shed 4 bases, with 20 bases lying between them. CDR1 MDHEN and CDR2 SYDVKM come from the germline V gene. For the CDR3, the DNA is TGTGCCAGCAGTCCCCCTACAGGAACCGCGGGCACTGAAGCTTTCTTT. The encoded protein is CASSPPTGTAGTEAFF.

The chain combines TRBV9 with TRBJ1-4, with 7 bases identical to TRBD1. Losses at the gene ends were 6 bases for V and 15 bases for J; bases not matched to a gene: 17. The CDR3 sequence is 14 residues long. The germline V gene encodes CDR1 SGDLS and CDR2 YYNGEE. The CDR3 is CASTKDRLAGRMFF. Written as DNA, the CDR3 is TGTGCCAGCACCAAGGACAGGCTTGCGGGAAGGATGTTTTTT.

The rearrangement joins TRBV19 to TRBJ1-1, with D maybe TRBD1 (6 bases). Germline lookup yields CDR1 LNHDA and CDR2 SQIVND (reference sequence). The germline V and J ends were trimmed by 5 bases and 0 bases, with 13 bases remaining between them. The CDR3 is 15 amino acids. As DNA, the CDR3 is TGTGCCAGTAGTCGTCAGGGGAACATGAACACTGAAGCTTTCTTT. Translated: CASSRQGNMNTEAFF.

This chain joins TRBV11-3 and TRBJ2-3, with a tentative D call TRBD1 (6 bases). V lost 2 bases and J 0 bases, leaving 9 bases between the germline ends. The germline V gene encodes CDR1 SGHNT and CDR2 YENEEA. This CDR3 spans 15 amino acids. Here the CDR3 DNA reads TGTGCCAGCAGCTTACTGGGGACAAGCACAGATACGCAGTATTTT. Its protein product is CASSLLGTSTDTQYF. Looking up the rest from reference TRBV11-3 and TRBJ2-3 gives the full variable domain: EAGVVQSPRYKIIEKKQPVAFWCNPISGHNTLYWYLQNLGQGPELLIRYENEEAVDDSQLPKDRFSAERLKGVDSTLKIQPAELGDSAVYLCASSLLGTSTDTQYFGPGTRLTVL.

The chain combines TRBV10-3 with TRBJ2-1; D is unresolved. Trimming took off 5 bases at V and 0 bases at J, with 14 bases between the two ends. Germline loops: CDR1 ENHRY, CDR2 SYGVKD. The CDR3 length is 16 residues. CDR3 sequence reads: CAISNQRVVSYNEQFF. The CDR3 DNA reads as TGTGCCATCAGTAACCAGCGTGTGGTCTCCTACAATGAGCAGTTCTTC.

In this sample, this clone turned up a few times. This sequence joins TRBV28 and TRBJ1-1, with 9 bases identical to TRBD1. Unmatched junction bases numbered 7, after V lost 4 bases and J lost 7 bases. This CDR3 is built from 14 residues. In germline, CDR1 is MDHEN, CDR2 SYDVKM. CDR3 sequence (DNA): TGTGCCAGCAGTTCGGGACAGGGTACGTATGAAGCTTTCTTT. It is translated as CASSSGQGTYEAFF. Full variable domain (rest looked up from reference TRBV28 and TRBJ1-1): DVKVTQSSRYLVKRTGEKVFLECVQDMDHENMFWYRQDPGLGLRLIYFSYDVKMKEKGDIPEGYSVSREKKERFSLILESASTNQTSMYLCASSSGQGTYEAFFGQGTRLTVV.

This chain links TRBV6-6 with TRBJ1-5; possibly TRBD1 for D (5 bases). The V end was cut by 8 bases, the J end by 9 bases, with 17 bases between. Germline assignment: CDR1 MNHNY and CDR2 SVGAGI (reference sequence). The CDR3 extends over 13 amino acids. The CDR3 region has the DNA TGTGCCAGCTCCAAGGGGTCCCAGTCGCCCCAGCATTTT. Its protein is CASSKGSQSPQHF.

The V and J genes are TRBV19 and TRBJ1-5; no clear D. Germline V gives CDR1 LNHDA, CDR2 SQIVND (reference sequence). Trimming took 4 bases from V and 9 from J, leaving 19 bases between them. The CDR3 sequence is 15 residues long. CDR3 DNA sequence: TGTGCCAGTAGTACCCTTACATGGGTTTCAGGGCCCCAGCATTTT. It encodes CASSTLTWVSGPQHF.

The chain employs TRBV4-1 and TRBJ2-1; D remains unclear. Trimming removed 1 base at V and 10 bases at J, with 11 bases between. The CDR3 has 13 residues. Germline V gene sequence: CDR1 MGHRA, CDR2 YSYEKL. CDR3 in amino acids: CASSQGLAEEQFF. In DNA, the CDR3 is TGCGCCAGCAGCCAAGGCCTGGCGGAGGAGCAGTTCTTC.